This T cell receptor beta chain is from a study of T cell responses to AZD1222 COVID-19 vaccine. The CDR3 contains 15 residues. The J segment lost 5 bases and the V segment lost 6 bases, leaving 12 bases of the junction unmatched. In germline, CDR1 is MNHEY, CDR2 SVGAGI. TCRdb's copy holds only in-frame clones and misses some; the assay was immunoSEQ multiplex PCR. The repertoire includes around 110,000 clones, around nine tenths of them detected once, and approximately 10% sits in the top ten. The sequencing here drew on peripheral blood, taken on day 0 of AZD1222 vaccination. The TCR originated in an adult in good health. The gene calls are TRBV6-5 and TRBJ1-1; TRBD1 matches at 7 bases. The CDR3 DNA reads TGTGCCAGCAGGAACAGGGGAGCTCTCGGGACTGAAGCTTTCTTT. Protein sequence: CASRNRGALGTEAFF.